Following are 31 T cell receptor beta chains from one sample sequenced in a study of identical twins. MiXCR was run by TCRdb on the 5' RACE reads, yielding one entry per CDR3 protein. The repertoire holds 430,000 or so distinct CDR3 sequences, with 20% to 25% as singletons. The same sample was also studied in work on T cells expressing NK-cell markers.

Sequenced sample: CD4+ T cells sorted from blood. These receptors all come from a young woman in good health.

This clonotype showed up just a few times. V is TRBV20-1 and J is TRBJ2-1, with 11 bases identical to TRBD2. Unmatched junction bases numbered 9, after V lost 5 bases and J lost 6 bases. Germline V gene data show CDR1 as DFQATT and CDR2 as SNEGSKA (reference sequence). The CDR3 is 15 amino acids. CDR3 sequence reads: CSAGLTSGVGNEQFF. The CDR3 DNA reads as TGCAGTGCTGGGCTGACTAGCGGGGTAGGCAATGAGCAGTTCTTC.

This clonotype came up once. V gene TRBV5-1 combines with J gene TRBJ2-3; TRBD2 matches at 7 bases. Germline V gene data show CDR1 as SGHRS and CDR2 as YFSETQ. V dropped 0 bases and J dropped 0; count of bases not matched to a gene: 4. This CDR3 comprises 16 residues. Written as DNA, the CDR3 is TGCGCCAGCAGCTTGGGCGGGGGTCCTAGCACAGATACGCAGTATTTT. Its protein is CASSLGGGPSTDTQYF.

The J gene is TRBJ2-7, the V gene TRBV6-1; D possibly corresponds to TRBD2 (6 bases). The CDR3 consists of 14 residues. Per the germline V gene, CDR1 is MNHNS and CDR2 is SASEGT. The V gene lost 8 bases and the J gene lost 5 bases, with 19 bases spanning the gap. The CDR3 spells CASLPGLVKNEQYF. CDR3 bases: TGTGCCAGCCTACCGGGACTTGTAAAAAACGAGCAGTACTTC.

V usage is TRBV12-3 or TRBV12-4 and J usage is TRBJ2-6, with D hard to call. The CDR3 is made up of 16 amino acids. V lost 3 bases to trimming and J lost 4 bases, with 13 bases between them. The CDR3 region is CASSLGGTRGANVLTF. The CDR3 DNA reads TGTGCCAGCAGTTTGGGCGGTACTCGCGGGGCCAACGTCCTGACTTTC.

The sample holds a few counts of this clonotype. The CDR3 region has the DNA TGTGCCAGCAGCCTAGGGTTTGGAGATACGCAGTATTTT. Translation gives CASSLGFGDTQYF. This sequence joins TRBV9 and TRBJ2-3; D not certain. Per the germline V gene, CDR1 is SGDLS and CDR2 is YYNGEE. V shed 4 bases and J shed 5 bases, with 11 bases lying between them. This CDR3 comprises 13 residues.

The gene calls are TRBV4-1 and TRBJ2-5; TRBD1 aligns across 9 bases. The CDR3 loop spans 13 amino acids. CDR1 is MGHRA and CDR2 is YSYEKL in the germline V gene. V shed 4 bases and J 6 bases; nucleotides not matched to a gene: 3. The DNA for the CDR3 is TGCGCCAGCAGCCCGGACAGGGGTCAGACCCAGTACTTC. It yields the protein CASSPDRGQTQYF.

The V and J genes are TRBV5-1 and TRBJ1-1, with TRBD1 identical over 8 bases. V shed 4 bases, J shed 4 bases, and the junction held 6 bases outside the gene matches. Germline loops: CDR1 SGHRS, CDR2 YFSETQ. The CDR3 has 14 residues. The CDR3 DNA sequence: TGCGCCAGCAGCCAACAGGGGGTTGGCACTGAAGCTTTCTTT. Protein: CASSQQGVGTEAFF.

This clonotype showed up just a few times. The CDR3 DNA follows: TGTGCCAGCAGTTTAGGGGGAGGGACTCAGCCCCAGCATTTT. Amino acids: CASSLGGGTQPQHF. The chain joins TRBV12-3 or TRBV12-4 to TRBJ1-5; possibly TRBD1 for D (5 bases). CDR3 length equals 14 residues. V was shortened by 1 base and J by 6 bases, with 10 bases between the two germline ends.

This chain uses TRBV12-3 or TRBV12-4 with TRBJ1-5; 7 nucleotides line up with TRBD1. The V gene end was trimmed by 7 bases and the J gene end by 4 bases; junction bases not matched to a gene: 10. The CDR3 covers 15 residues. DNA of the CDR3: TGTGCCAGCAAACCCCAGGGGGGGGCGAATCAGCCCCAGCATTTT. As protein: CASKPQGGANQPQHF.

This chain uses TRBV10-3 with TRBJ1-1, with D hard to call. This CDR3 has 13 residues. Germline V lookup: CDR1 ENHRY, CDR2 SYGVKD. The V and J ends lost 5 bases and 5 bases respectively, with 12 bases between them. CDR3: CAISPMTGTEAFF. For the CDR3, the DNA is TGTGCCATCAGTCCTATGACCGGGACTGAAGCTTTCTTT.

This clonotype was seen a handful of times. J is TRBJ2-7 and V is TRBV10-3; 7 nucleotides match TRBD2. Germline V gene sequence: CDR1 ENHRY, CDR2 SYGVKD. V dropped 3 bases and J dropped 2; count of bases not matched to a gene: 7. CDR3 length equals 15 residues. The CDR3 reads CAISDEASGAYEQYF. DNA of the CDR3: TGTGCCATCAGTGATGAGGCTAGCGGAGCCTACGAGCAGTACTTC.

This clonotype was recorded a few times. The rearrangement links TRBV6-1 to TRBJ1-6; D remains ambiguous. The CDR3 loop spans 11 amino acids. Germline CDR1 is MNHNS and CDR2 is SASEGT. V lost 7 bases and J lost 9, with 7 bases in between. The CDR3 DNA reads as TGTGCCAGCACTGAGTTTTCACCCCTCCACTTT. Its protein product is CASTEFSPLHF.

The J gene is TRBJ2-7, the V gene TRBV5-6, with 9 positions matching TRBD1. This CDR3 has 14 amino acids. Trimming cost V 3 bases and J 9 bases; bases outside gene matches: 10. The germline gives CDR1 SGHDT, CDR2 YYEEEE. The CDR3 region is CASSYSGTGLGQYF. CDR3 coding DNA: TGTGCCAGCAGCTACTCCGGGACAGGGTTGGGGCAGTACTTC.

This clonotype has more than one count but fewer than ten. The CDR3 loop is CASSLLTGLNNGYTF. CDR3 in DNA: TGTGCCAGCTCACTACTGACAGGGCTAAACAATGGCTACACCTTC. This chain uses TRBV18 with TRBJ1-2; 7 positions agree with TRBD1. The CDR3 runs 15 residues. V lost 4 bases and J lost 6; bases outside the gene matches: 11. CDR1 is KGHSH, CDR2 LQKENI, per germline.

This chain uses TRBV6-2 or TRBV6-3 with TRBJ2-2, with a possible D match to TRBD2 (5 bases). V was clipped by 10 bases and J by 4 bases, with 16 bases between them. CDR3 length: 14 amino acids. The V gene's germline CDR1 is MNHEY and CDR2 SVGEGT. The CDR3 DNA sequence: TGTGCCACCTTCCGAGGGATTAGCACCGGGGAGCTGTTTTTT. Translated, it gives CATFRGISTGELFF.

This clonotype occurred a few times. V is TRBV7-8 and J is TRBJ1-2; D call uncertain. The CDR3 has 16 residues. Trimming removed 5 bases at V and 0 bases at J, with 16 bases between. CDR1 and CDR2 (germline): SGHVS, FQNEAQ. This chain's CDR3 is CASSPRAAGSNYGYTF. DNA for the CDR3: TGTGCCAGCAGCCCCCGGGCAGCAGGATCTAACTATGGCTACACCTTC.

The rearrangement joins TRBV11-2 to TRBJ2-1, with TRBD2 matching over 7 bases. Trimming removed 0 bases from V and 10 bases from J; junction bases left unmatched: 3. This CDR3 has 13 amino acids. Germline CDR1 reads SGHAT; CDR2 reads FQNNGV. The CDR3 region is CASSLDRGGEQFF. The CDR3 coding sequence is TGTGCCAGCAGCTTAGACCGCGGGGGAGAGCAGTTCTTC. Variable domain in full (rest from reference TRBV11-2 and TRBJ2-1): EAGVAQSPRYKIIEKRQSVAFWCNPISGHATLYWYQQILGQGPKLLIQFQNNGVVDDSQLPKDRFSAERLKGVDSTLKIQPAKLEDSAVYLCASSLDRGGEQFFGPGTRLTVL.

V and J are TRBV3-1 and TRBJ2-3; D is ambiguous. CDR1 and CDR2 (germline): LGHDT, YNNKEL (reference sequence). The CDR3 spans 15 residues. V was shortened by 8 bases and J by 9 bases, with 24 bases between the two germline ends. The CDR3 DNA sequence: TGTGCCAGCGCCGTACTTTCAACCACCGCAAGGACGCAGTATTTT. Its protein is CASAVLSTTARTQYF.

The chain recombines TRBV12-3 or TRBV12-4 with TRBJ2-2, with D possibly called TRBD1 or TRBD2 (5 bases each). The CDR3 consists of 15 residues. V dropped 4 bases and J dropped 0 bases, with 9 bases sitting between them. CDR3 residues: CASSWGRSNTGELFF. CDR3 sequence (DNA): TGTGCCAGCAGTTGGGGACGGTCGAACACCGGGGAGCTGTTTTTT.

V usage is TRBV29-1 and J usage is TRBJ2-3; 7 bases map to TRBD1. The CDR3 is 13 residues long. Looked up from germline, CDR1 is SQVTM and CDR2 is ANQGSEA. Trimming took 7 bases from V and 2 from J; bases not matched to a gene: 6. CDR3 sequence: CSARGGITDTQYF. The CDR3 DNA reads as TGCAGCGCTCGAGGGGGCATCACAGATACGCAGTATTTT.

This chain links TRBV20-1 with TRBJ2-3, with 7 bases that match TRBD2. V shed 3 bases, J shed 8 bases, and the junction held 17 bases outside the gene matches. Germline V gene data show CDR1 as DFQATT and CDR2 as SNEGSKA (reference sequence). CDR3 length: 16 residues. CDR3 amino acids: CSARGLGRASFGTQYF. CDR3 nucleotides: TGCAGTGCTAGGGGTCTTGGGAGGGCTTCTTTTGGTACGCAGTATTTT.

The table lists this clonotype with a count of one. The V and J genes are TRBV5-6 and TRBJ2-7; D remains unclear. From germline, CDR1 is SGHDT and CDR2 YYEEEE. The CDR3 extends over 11 amino acids. V was pared by 4 bases and J by 4 bases, with 6 bases between. CDR3 sequence reads: CASSIQYEQYF. CDR3 nucleotides: TGTGCCAGCAGCATACAGTACGAGCAGTACTTC. The full variable domain, its missing parts supplied by reference TRBV5-6 and TRBJ2-7, is DAGVTQSPTHLIKTRGQQVTLRCSPKSGHDTVSWYQQALGQGPQFIFQYYEEEERQRGNFPDRFSGHQFPNYSSELNVNALLLGDSALYLCASSIQYEQYFGPGTRLTVT.

This sequence joins TRBV12-3 or TRBV12-4 and TRBJ1-5; D possibly corresponds to TRBD1 (5 bases). CDR3 size: 16 residues. V lost 2 bases, J lost 5 bases, and 16 bases lay in between. The CDR3 DNA sequence: TGTGCCAGCAGTTTATCGGTCGGGGCAGGGCATCAGCCCCAGCATTTT. Its translation: CASSLSVGAGHQPQHF.

V gene TRBV9 combines with J gene TRBJ2-2, with TRBD2 as a possible D gene (6 bases). Germline V gene sequence: CDR1 SGDLS, CDR2 YYNGEE. V gave up 2 bases and J gave up 3 bases, with 14 bases separating them. This CDR3 is built from 16 residues. In nucleotides, the CDR3 is TGTGCCAGCAGCGTGCTAGGGAGCGGGTACACCGGGGAGCTGTTTTTT. It specifies CASSVLGSGYTGELFF.

The V and J genes are TRBV7-3 and TRBJ1-1; D may be TRBD1 (5 bases). CDR1 is SGHTA and CDR2 is FQGTGA in the germline V gene. This CDR3 has 14 residues. Trimming removed 3 bases from V and 6 bases from J, with 14 bases in between. CDR3 DNA sequence: TGTGCCAGCAGCTTTTCCGGCAGGGCGTCTGAAGCTTTCTTT. Encoded protein: CASSFSGRASEAFF.

This clonotype has a handful of counts. The chain is built from TRBV5-6 and TRBJ2-5; TRBD1 is a possible D gene (6 bases). V was trimmed by 0 bases and J by 0 bases, leaving 12 bases between them. The CDR3 contains 16 residues. Germline V gives CDR1 SGHDT, CDR2 YYEEEE. The DNA for the CDR3 is TGTGCCAGCAGCTTGGCTGGGACACCTCACCAAGAGACCCAGTACTTC. Amino acids: CASSLAGTPHQETQYF.

This chain uses TRBV2 with TRBJ2-5, with 13 bases lining up with TRBD2. This CDR3 comprises 18 residues. Trimming at V came to 7 bases and at J to 2 bases, leaving 13 bases not matched to a gene. Germline values: CDR1 SNHLY, CDR2 FYNNEI. The CDR3 loop reads CASTWTALTSGGQETQYF. CDR3 DNA sequence: TGTGCCAGCACCTGGACAGCCCTGACTAGCGGGGGGCAAGAGACCCAGTACTTC.

The chain is built from TRBV6-5 and TRBJ1-1, with D perhaps matching TRBD1 (6 bases). The CDR3 is 13 amino acids. Deletions cut 2 bases from V and 10 bases from J, with 14 bases between. Per the germline V gene, CDR1 is MNHEY and CDR2 is SVGAGI. CDR3: CASSYGGPQGAFF. The CDR3 DNA reads as TGTGCCAGCAGTTACGGGGGGCCCCAAGGAGCTTTCTTT.

This clonotype has ten or more counts. The chain has TRBV6-2 or TRBV6-3 and TRBJ2-1; D unclear. The CDR3 is 15 residues long. Germline V gene sequence: CDR1 MNHEY, CDR2 SVGEGT. V shed 7 bases and J shed 0 bases, with 13 bases lying between them. The CDR3 DNA reads TGTGCCAGCAAGGATCCTAGGAGCTCCTACAATGAGCAGTTCTTC. Translating gives CASKDPRSSYNEQFF.

This clonotype was observed a handful of times. This chain links TRBV19 with TRBJ2-7, with 7 bases aligning to TRBD2. The CDR3 contains 15 residues. Germline-derived CDR1 and CDR2 are LNHDA and SQIVND (reference sequence). Trimming cost V 5 bases and J 2 bases; bases outside gene matches: 9. CDR3 residues: CASSSTSARPYEQYF. The CDR3 nucleotides are TGTGCCAGTAGTTCAACTAGCGCACGGCCCTACGAGCAGTACTTC.

The J gene is TRBJ1-1, the V gene TRBV6-1; a weak D match, TRBD1 (5 bases). This CDR3 is built from 14 residues. Germline-derived CDR1 and CDR2 are MNHNS and SASEGT. V was trimmed by 9 bases and J by 5 bases, leaving 19 bases between them. The CDR3 reads CASLPGGSRTEAFF. CDR3 DNA sequence: TGTGCCAGTCTACCTGGGGGGTCGCGAACTGAAGCTTTCTTT.